A selection of T cell receptor beta chains follows, all from one sample in a study of T-cell reconstitution after alpha-beta-depleted transplantation in children. In TCRdb, the PCR reads were re-called with MiXCR into one record per CDR3 protein. The top ten clones hold around 0.96% of a sample with about 690,000 distinct CDR3 sequences, around 16% of them seen once. Sample: PBMCs from the stem cell graft donor, taken from the stem cell graft. The receptor set was obtained from a human donor who donated a stem cell graft to a child with acute myeloid leukemia. The CDR3 runs from the conserved cysteine through the conserved F or W. A D gene is named only where the DNA matches it firmly. Only part of the rows carry a size: once, few, many, or a class if the clone is expanded.

d_call	v_call	clone_size	cdr3_aa
-	TRBV4-3	-	CASSQETGDTEAFF
-	TRBV3-1	once	CASSAQGGGELFF
-	TRBV6-5	few	CASSYPDPTGELFF
-	TRBV20-1	many	CSATGPKNEQFF
-	TRBV12-3/TRBV12-4	few	CASSFVFMNTEAFF
-	TRBV28	-	CASYSGSWETQYF
-	TRBV5-1	few	CASSLGQGTNEQFF
-	TRBV4-1	-	CASSQVEGLNTEAFF
TRBD1	TRBV12-3/TRBV12-4	-	CATSQEGAQYGYTF
TRBD2	TRBV18	-	CASSPASGVPYNEQFF
TRBD1	TRBV5-1	-	CASSWMDRVSYEQYF
TRBD1	TRBV20-1	many	CSATGGASFGYTF
-	TRBV20-1	few	CSAVGSGTYEQYF
TRBD2	TRBV5-1	many	CASSLALQKRGITDTQYF
-	TRBV29-1	-	CSVEVTGSEQFF
TRBD1	TRBV6-1	many	CASANWDRADNEQFF